This paragraph covers one T cell receptor beta chain sequence. These data belong to a study of cytomegalovirus exposure and HLA in healthy donors. TCRdb's table, derived via immunoSEQ multiplex PCR, lists solely in-frame clones and lacks some. Here the sample spans roughly 100,000 clones, 85% being singletons. The origin of this receptor is a man younger than 35 in good health and CMV-seropositive. The sample taken for sequencing was PBMCs.

CDR3 sequence reads: CASSFSGGTQYF. CDR3 DNA sequence: TGTGCCAGCAGCTTTAGCGGAGGGACCCAGTACTTC. V gene TRBV5-6 combines with J gene TRBJ2-5; a weak D match, TRBD2 (6 bases). Germline values: CDR1 SGHDT, CDR2 YYEEEE. CDR3 size: 12 residues. V lost 2 bases, J lost 7 bases, and 9 bases lay in between. Looking up the rest from reference TRBV5-6 and TRBJ2-5 gives the full variable domain: DAGVTQSPTHLIKTRGQQVTLRCSPKSGHDTVSWYQQALGQGPQFIFQYYEEEERQRGNFPDRFSGHQFPNYSSELNVNALLLGDSALYLCASSFSGGTQYFGPGTRLLVL.